Presented here are 3 T cell receptor beta chains from one specimen sequenced in a study of CD8 T cells in Susac syndrome. The RNA, about 0.5 to 1 ug, was put through reverse transcription using random hexamers. From the immunoSEQ multiplex PCR reads, TCRdb called clonotypes with MiXCR, one entry per CDR3 protein. The sample includes about 200,000 distinct CDR3 sequences, about 95% of them seen just once. Sequenced: CD4+ T cells from PBMCs. The receptors originated from a human donor in good health.

CDR3 in amino acids: CSGRAGHLQGYTF. CDR3 nucleotide sequence: TGCAGTGGGAGGGCAGGGCATCTTCAAGGCTACACCTTC. The chain is built from TRBV20-1 and TRBJ1-2, with D perhaps matching TRBD1 (5 bases). V was cut by 7 bases and J by 8 bases, with 20 bases left in between. The CDR3 covers 13 residues. Germline CDR1 is DFQATT and CDR2 is SNEGSKA (reference sequence).

This chain links TRBV20-1 with TRBJ1-1; 7 bases agree with TRBD1. Germline CDR1 is DFQATT and CDR2 is SNEGSKA (reference sequence). J gave up 4 bases and V 6 bases, and 11 bases lay outside the gene matches. The CDR3 has 14 residues. The CDR3 is CSATQGGYGTEAFF. The DNA of the CDR3 is TGCAGTGCAACCCAGGGGGGTTACGGCACTGAAGCTTTCTTT.

V usage is TRBV7-9 and J usage is TRBJ1-1; 9 bases fit TRBD1. CDR1 SEHNR and CDR2 FQNEAQ come from the germline V gene (reference sequence). V trimming: 5 bases; J trimming: 7 bases; junction bases outside the gene matches: 5. The CDR3 extends over 13 amino acids. CDR3 sequence reads: CASSVDRGVEAFF. Written as DNA, the CDR3 is TGTGCCAGCAGCGTCGACAGGGGGGTTGAAGCTTTCTTT.